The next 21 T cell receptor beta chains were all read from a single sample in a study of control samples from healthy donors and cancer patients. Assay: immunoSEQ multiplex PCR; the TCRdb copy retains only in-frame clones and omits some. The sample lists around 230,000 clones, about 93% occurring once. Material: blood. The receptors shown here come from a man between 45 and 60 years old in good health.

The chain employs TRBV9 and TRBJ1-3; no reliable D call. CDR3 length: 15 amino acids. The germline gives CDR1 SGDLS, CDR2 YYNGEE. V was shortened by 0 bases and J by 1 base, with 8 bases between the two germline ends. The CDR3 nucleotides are TGTGCCAGCAGCGTAGGACGGGGTTCTGGAAACACCATATATTTT. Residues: CASSVGRGSGNTIYF.

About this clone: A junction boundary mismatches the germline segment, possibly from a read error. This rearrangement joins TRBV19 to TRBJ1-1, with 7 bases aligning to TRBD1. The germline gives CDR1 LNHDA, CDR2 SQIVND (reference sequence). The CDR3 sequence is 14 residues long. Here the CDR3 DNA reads TGTGCCAGTAGTGTAGAAGGGGGCGCTGGGGCCGCTTTCTTT. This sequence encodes CASSVEGGAGAAFF.

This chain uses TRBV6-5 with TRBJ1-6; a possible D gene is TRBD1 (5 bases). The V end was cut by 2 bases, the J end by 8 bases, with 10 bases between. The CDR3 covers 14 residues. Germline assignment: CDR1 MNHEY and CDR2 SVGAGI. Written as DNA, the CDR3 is TGTGCCAGCAGTTACACGGGACCTGATTCACCCCTCCACTTT. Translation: CASSYTGPDSPLHF.

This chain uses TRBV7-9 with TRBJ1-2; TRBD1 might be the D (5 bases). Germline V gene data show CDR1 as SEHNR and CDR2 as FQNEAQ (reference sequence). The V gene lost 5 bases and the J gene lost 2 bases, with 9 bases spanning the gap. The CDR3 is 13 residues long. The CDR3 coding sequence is TGTGCCAGCAGCCCAGACAGCAACTATGGCTACACCTTC. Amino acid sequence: CASSPDSNYGYTF.

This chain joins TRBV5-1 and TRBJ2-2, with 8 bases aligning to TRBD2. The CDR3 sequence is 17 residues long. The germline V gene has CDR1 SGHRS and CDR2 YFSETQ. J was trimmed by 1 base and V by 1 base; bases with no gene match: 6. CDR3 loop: CASSLLRGAQNTGELFF. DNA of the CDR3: TGCGCCAGCAGCTTGTTGCGGGGGGCGCAGAACACCGGGGAGCTGTTTTTT.

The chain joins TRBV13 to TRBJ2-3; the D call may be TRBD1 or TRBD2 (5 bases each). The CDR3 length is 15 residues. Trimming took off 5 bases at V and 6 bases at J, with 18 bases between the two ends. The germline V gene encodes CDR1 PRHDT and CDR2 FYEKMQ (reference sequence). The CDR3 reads CASSGRSSEGDTQYF. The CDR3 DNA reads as TGTGCCAGCAGCGGAAGGAGTAGCGAGGGGGATACGCAGTATTTT.

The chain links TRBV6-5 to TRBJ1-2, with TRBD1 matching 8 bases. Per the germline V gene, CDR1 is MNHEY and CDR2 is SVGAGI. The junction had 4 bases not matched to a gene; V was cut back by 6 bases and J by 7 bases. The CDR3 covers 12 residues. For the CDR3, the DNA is TGTGCCAGCAGCTCAGGGGGCGCTGGCTACACCTTC. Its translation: CASSSGGAGYTF.

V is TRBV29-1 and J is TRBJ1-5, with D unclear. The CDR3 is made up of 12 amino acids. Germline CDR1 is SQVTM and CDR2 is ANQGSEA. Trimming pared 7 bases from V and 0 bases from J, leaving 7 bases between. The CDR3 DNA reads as TGCAGCGGAGGGAGTAGCAATCAGCCCCAGCATTTT. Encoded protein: CSGGSSNQPQHF.

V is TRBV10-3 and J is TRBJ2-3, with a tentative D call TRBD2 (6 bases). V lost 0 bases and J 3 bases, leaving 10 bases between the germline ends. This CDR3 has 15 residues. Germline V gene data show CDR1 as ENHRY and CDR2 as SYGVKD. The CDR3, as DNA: TGTGCCATCAGTGAGTCTGGGACTTTAACAGATACGCAGTATTTT. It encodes CAISESGTLTDTQYF.

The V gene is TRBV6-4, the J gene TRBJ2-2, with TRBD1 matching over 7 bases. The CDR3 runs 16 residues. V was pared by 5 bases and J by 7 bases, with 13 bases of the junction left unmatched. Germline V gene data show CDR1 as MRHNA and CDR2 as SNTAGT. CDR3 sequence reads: CASSTFDPGTDGELFF. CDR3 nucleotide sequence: TGTGCCAGCAGTACCTTTGATCCTGGGACAGACGGGGAGCTGTTTTTT.

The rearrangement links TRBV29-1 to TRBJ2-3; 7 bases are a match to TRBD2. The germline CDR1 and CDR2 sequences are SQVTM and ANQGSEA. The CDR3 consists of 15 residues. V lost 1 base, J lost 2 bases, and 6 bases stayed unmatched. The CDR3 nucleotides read TGCAGCGTTGAAGGACTAGCCTTCCCCACAGATACGCAGTATTTT. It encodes CSVEGLAFPTDTQYF.

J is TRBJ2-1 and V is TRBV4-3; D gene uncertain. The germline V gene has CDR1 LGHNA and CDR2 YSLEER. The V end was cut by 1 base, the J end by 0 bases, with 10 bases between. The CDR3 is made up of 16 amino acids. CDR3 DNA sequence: TGCGCCAGCAGCCAAGCCGGGTCGAGCTCCTACAATGAGCAGTTCTTC. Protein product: CASSQAGSSSYNEQFF.

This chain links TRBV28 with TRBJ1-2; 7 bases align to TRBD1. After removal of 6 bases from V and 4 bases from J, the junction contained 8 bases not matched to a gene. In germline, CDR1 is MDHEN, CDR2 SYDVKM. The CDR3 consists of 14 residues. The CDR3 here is CASRYYGTAYGYTF. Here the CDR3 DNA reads TGTGCCAGCAGGTATTACGGGACAGCCTATGGCTACACCTTC.

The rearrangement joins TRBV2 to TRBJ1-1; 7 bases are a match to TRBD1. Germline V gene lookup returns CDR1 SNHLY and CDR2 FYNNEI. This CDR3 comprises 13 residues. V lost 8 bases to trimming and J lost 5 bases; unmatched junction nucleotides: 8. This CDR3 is CASRYRGRTEAFF. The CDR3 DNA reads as TGTGCCAGCCGTTACAGGGGTCGGACTGAAGCTTTCTTT.

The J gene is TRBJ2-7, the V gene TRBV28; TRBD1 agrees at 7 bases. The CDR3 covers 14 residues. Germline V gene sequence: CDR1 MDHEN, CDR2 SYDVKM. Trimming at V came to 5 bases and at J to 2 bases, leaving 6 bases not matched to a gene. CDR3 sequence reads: CASSLRQGTYEQYV. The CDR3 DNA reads TGTGCCAGCAGTCTCCGACAGGGCACCTACGAGCAGTACGTC.

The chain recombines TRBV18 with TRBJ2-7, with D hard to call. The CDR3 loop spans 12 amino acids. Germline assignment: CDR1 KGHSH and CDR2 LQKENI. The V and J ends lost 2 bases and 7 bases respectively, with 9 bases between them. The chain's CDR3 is CASSPGVREQYF. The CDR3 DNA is TGTGCCAGCTCACCAGGGGTGAGGGAGCAGTACTTC.

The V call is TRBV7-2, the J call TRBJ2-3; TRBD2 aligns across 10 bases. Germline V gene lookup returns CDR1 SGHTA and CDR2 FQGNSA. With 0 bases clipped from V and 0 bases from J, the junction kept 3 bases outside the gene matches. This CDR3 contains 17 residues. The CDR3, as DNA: TGTGCCAGCAGCTTAGCGACTAGCGGGTATAGCACAGATACGCAGTATTTT. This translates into CASSLATSGYSTDTQYF.

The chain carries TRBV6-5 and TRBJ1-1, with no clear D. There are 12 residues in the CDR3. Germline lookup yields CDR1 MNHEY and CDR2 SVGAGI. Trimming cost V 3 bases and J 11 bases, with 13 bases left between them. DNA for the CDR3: TGTGCCAGCAGTTATGAGGCACGGGCGGCTTTCTTT. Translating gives CASSYEARAAFF.

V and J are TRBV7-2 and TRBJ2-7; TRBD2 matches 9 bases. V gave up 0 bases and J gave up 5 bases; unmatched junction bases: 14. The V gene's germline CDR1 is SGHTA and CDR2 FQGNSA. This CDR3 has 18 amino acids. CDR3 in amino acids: CASSLAYGGGATWNEQYF. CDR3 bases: TGTGCCAGCAGCTTAGCTTATGGCGGGGGGGCCACGTGGAACGAGCAGTACTTC.

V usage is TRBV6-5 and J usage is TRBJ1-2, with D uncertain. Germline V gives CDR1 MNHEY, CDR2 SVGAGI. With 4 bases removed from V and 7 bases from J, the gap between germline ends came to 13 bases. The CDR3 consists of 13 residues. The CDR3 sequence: CASSSMLGVGYTF. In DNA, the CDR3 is TGTGCCAGCAGTTCCATGCTCGGAGTTGGCTACACCTTC.

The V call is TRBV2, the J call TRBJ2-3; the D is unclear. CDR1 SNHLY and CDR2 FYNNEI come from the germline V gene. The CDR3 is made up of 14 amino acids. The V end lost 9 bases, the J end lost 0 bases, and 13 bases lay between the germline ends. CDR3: CASKRDVSTDTQYF. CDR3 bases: TGTGCCAGTAAAAGAGATGTTAGCACAGATACGCAGTATTTT.